The sample holds many counts of the clone carrying this TCR beta chain. The data were obtained in a study of breast tumors, draining lymph nodes, adjacent tissues. Via MiXCR, TCRdb re-called the multiplex PCR reads, giving one row per CDR3 protein. This repertoire shows roughly 220,000 distinct CDR3 sequences, less than 40% found once; its top ten account for approximately 3.6%. Axillary draining lymph nodes of breast cancer patients supplied the node samples. The CDR3 is 13 amino acids. Trimming cost V 5 bases and J 2 bases; bases outside gene matches: 3. Sample: axillary lymph node tissue. The chain carries TRBV12-3 or TRBV12-4 and TRBJ2-7; the match to TRBD2 covers 7 bases. The TCR comes from a female donor with breast cancer. Some clones in this sample may be carry-over from other donors' samples. This CDR3 is CASSRLATYEQYF. For the CDR3, the DNA is TGTGCCAGCAGTAGACTAGCCACCTACGAGCAGTACTTC.